Sequencing of this TCR beta chain was carried out in a study of T-cell reconstitution after alpha-beta-depleted transplantation in children. Overall study findings and caveats: Several hundred expanded graft clones reportedly gave rise to the alpha-beta T cells present about two months after transplant. When one year had passed after transplant, most T-cell counts and diversity came from newly produced T cells. High day-60 TCRbeta diversity in some patients came from surviving recipient T cells and thymic progenitors.

CDR1 is SGHRS and CDR2 is YFSETQ in the germline V gene. Trimming shortened V by 4 bases and J by 2 bases, and 14 bases separated the two germline ends. The CDR3 consists of 15 residues. It was with unique molecular identifiers that the TCRbeta library was prepared. TCRdb itself ran the PCR reads through MiXCR, one entry per CDR3 protein. The sample comprises approximately 490,000 distinct CDR3 sequences, about 10% of which are singletons, and roughly 2% rests with the top ten. In its sample, this clonotype was seen a few times. The antigen is undetermined. This material consisted of PBMCs, taken before TCRalphabeta/CD19-depleted stem cell transplant. The gene calls are TRBV5-1 and TRBJ2-3, with D perhaps matching TRBD2 (6 bases). The receptor comes from a child aged 2 to 10 with inherited bone marrow failure, due to receive a stem cell transplant. CDR3 loop: CASSPGWGDTDTQYF. CDR3 DNA: TGCGCCAGCAGCCCTGGATGGGGGGACACAGATACGCAGTATTTT.